The entry that follows covers one T cell receptor beta chain sequence. Its matching antigen is unknown. CDR3 length: 13 amino acids. Germline-derived CDR1 and CDR2 are MDHEN and SYDVKM. The ends were cut back, 8 bases at V and 4 bases at J, with 15 bases in the middle. The data stem from a study of shared clonotypes between healthy human individuals. Whole-study results and caveats: With a handful of donors compared, roughly 5% of naive CD4 clonotypes were shared.

Cells designated naive CD8 were CD45RO-negative and were positively selected for CCR7, with terminally differentiated effector memory CD45RA+ cells excluded. Deep was the level at which the assay was run. On sorted subsets, replicate PCRs used 200 to 250 ng DNA, or 25,000 to 35,000 T cell genomes. Repertoires were generated with immunoSEQ multiplex PCR, while TCRdb's copy carries only in-frame clones and drops some. This sample has around 2.1 million clones, with roughly 91% found just once. The sequenced material came from naive CD8+ T cells from PBMCs. V and J are TRBV28 and TRBJ2-7; D gene uncertain. The source of this sequence is a man between 18 and 29 years old in good health. Some clones in this sample may be carry-over from other donors' samples. In nucleotides, the CDR3 is TGTGCCAGCGCTCCCACTTCTTGGTACGAGCAGTACTTC. Its protein product is CASAPTSWYEQYF.